The 24 T cell receptor beta chains below all came from one sample that was sequenced in a study of CD8+CD57+ T cells in acquired aplastic anemia. Genomic DNA constituted the template upon which TCR beta VDJ and CDR3 profiling was performed. TCRdb re-called the reads with MiXCR, one entry per CDR3 protein. The sample contains 160,000 or so distinct CDR3 sequences, around 48% of which appear only once. Sequencing was done on patients that had shown CD8+CD57+ cell expansion by flow cytometry. The sequenced sample was sorted CD4+, CD8+, or CD8+CD57+ T cells (not recorded which) from PBMCs. Receptor source: a human donor with aplastic anemia.

V gene TRBV19 combines with J gene TRBJ2-7, with 7 nucleotides matching TRBD2. Per the germline V gene, CDR1 is LNHDA and CDR2 is SQIVND (reference sequence). V was pared by 6 bases and J by 0 bases, with 8 bases of the junction left unmatched. The CDR3 has 15 residues. As DNA, the CDR3 is TGTGCCAGTAGCCGCGCGGGGGTAAGCTCCTACGAGCAGTACTTC. Its translation: CASSRAGVSSYEQYF. Complete variable domain (other parts from reference TRBV19 and TRBJ2-7): DGGITQSPKYLFRKEGQNVTLSCEQNLNHDAMYWYRQDPGQGLRLIYYSQIVNDFQKGDIAEGYSVSREKKESFPLTVTSAQKNPTAFYLCASSRAGVSSYEQYFGPGTRLTVT.

In its sample, this clonotype was seen once. This rearrangement joins TRBV5-1 to TRBJ1-1; D unclear. Trimming shortened V by 0 bases and J by 2 bases, and 11 bases separated the two germline ends. Germline values: CDR1 SGHRS, CDR2 YFSETQ. There are 15 residues in the CDR3. DNA of the CDR3: TGCGCCAGCAGCTTGGAGGTCAGCCTAAACACTGAAGCTTTCTTT. Translated, it gives CASSLEVSLNTEAFF.

This chain uses TRBV10-3 with TRBJ2-7, with D unresolved. The V end lost 0 bases, the J end lost 3 bases, and 12 bases lay between the germline ends. The CDR3 length is 15 residues. Germline V gene sequence: CDR1 ENHRY, CDR2 SYGVKD. The CDR3 region is CAISESELPSYEQYF. In nucleotides, the CDR3 is TGTGCCATCAGTGAGTCTGAGTTACCCAGCTACGAGCAGTACTTC.

The table lists this clonotype with a few counts. The genes are TRBV27 and TRBJ1-1, with D possibly TRBD1 on 6 matching bases. Germline CDR1 MNHEY, CDR2 SMNVEV (reference sequence). This CDR3 is built from 13 residues. Trimming pared 7 bases from V and 10 bases from J, leaving 19 bases between. In DNA form, the CDR3 reads TGTGCCAGCACTTCCTGGCCGGGGGCGGGAGCTTTCTTT. Protein sequence: CASTSWPGAGAFF.

About this clonotype itself: One end of the junction varies from germline; a read error may be responsible. The chain recombines TRBV18 with TRBJ1-4; TRBD1 matches at 7 bases. Germline V gene data show CDR1 as KGHSH and CDR2 as LQKENI. The CDR3 consists of 16 residues. For the CDR3, the DNA is TGTGCCAGCTCACTTATACAGGGGACCTCTAATGAAAAACTGCTTTTT. It encodes CASSLIQGTSNEKLLF.

The chain links TRBV10-3 to TRBJ1-2; no firm D call. Germline V CDR1 and CDR2: ENHRY, SYGVKD. V was pared by 3 bases and J by 2 bases, with 7 bases between. The CDR3 length is 13 residues. The CDR3 DNA is TGTGCCATCAGTGAAGCTGGGAACTATGGCTACACCTTC. This sequence encodes CAISEAGNYGYTF.

The sample holds a few counts of this clonotype. V and J are TRBV11-2 and TRBJ2-1; D perhaps matches TRBD1 (5 bases). CDR3 size: 15 residues. The germline CDR1 and CDR2 sequences are SGHAT and FQNNGV. Between the trimmed V and J ends, which lost 5 bases and 9 bases, there was a span of 20 bases. The CDR3 is CASSPDRVNRGEQFF. The CDR3 DNA reads TGTGCCAGCAGCCCCGACCGGGTTAATAGGGGTGAGCAGTTCTTC.

This clonotype was detected many times. The chain is built from TRBV20-1 and TRBJ2-7, with D perhaps given as TRBD1 or TRBD2 (6 bases each). CDR1 is DFQATT, CDR2 SNEGSKA, per germline (reference sequence). The V end lost 6 bases, the J end lost 2 bases, and 14 bases lay between the germline ends. This CDR3 is 13 amino acids long. CDR3 nucleotides: TGCAGTGCAACGCCCGGGGGCCCCTACGAGCAGTACTTC. Translating gives CSATPGGPYEQYF.

In regard to this clonotype: Sequence at one end of the junction differs from germline and may be a read error. J is TRBJ2-7 and V is TRBV2, with D unresolved. The length of the CDR3 is 13 residues. The germline gives CDR1 SNHLY, CDR2 FYNNEI. For the CDR3, the DNA is TGTGCCAGCGGTGAAGTCCCCACCTACGAGCAGTACTTC. Translated: CASGEVPTYEQYF.

The rearrangement links TRBV18 to TRBJ2-3, with D maybe TRBD2 (6 bases). Germline V gives CDR1 KGHSH, CDR2 LQKENI. The CDR3 runs 19 residues. Trimming removed 1 base from V and 0 bases from J, with 20 bases in between. CDR3 amino acids: CASSPLSSILSGSTDTQYF. CDR3 coding DNA: TGTGCCAGCTCACCACTTAGTAGTATACTAAGCGGGAGCACAGATACGCAGTATTTT.

This clonotype was detected many times. This rearrangement joins TRBV10-3 to TRBJ1-2; no definite D call. Germline-derived CDR1 and CDR2 are ENHRY and SYGVKD. V lost 0 bases and J 1 base, leaving 15 bases between the germline ends. This CDR3 is built from 17 residues. The CDR3 DNA follows: TGTGCCATCAGTGAGTCCGGCTCGTATCGGGTTAACTATGGCTACACCTTC. Translated, it gives CAISESGSYRVNYGYTF.

The sample holds many counts of this clonotype. The rearrangement joins TRBV20-1 to TRBJ1-1; D is perhaps TRBD1 (5 bases). Germline CDR1 reads DFQATT; CDR2 reads SNEGSKA (reference sequence). V was pared by 1 base and J by 0 bases, with 6 bases between. There are 13 residues in the CDR3. Written as DNA, the CDR3 is TGCAGTGCTAGAGGCAGGGTGAACACTGAAGCTTTCTTT. This sequence encodes CSARGRVNTEAFF.

The V gene is TRBV20-1, the J gene TRBJ2-5; D not resolved. The CDR3 is 15 amino acids. Between the trimmed V and J ends, which lost 4 bases and 1 base, there was a span of 16 bases. Germline V gene lookup returns CDR1 DFQATT and CDR2 SNEGSKA (reference sequence). This chain's CDR3 is CSATPSVGSQETQYF. In DNA form, the CDR3 reads TGCAGTGCTACCCCGTCGGTCGGTTCCCAAGAGACCCAGTACTTC.

In its sample, this clonotype was seen many times. J is TRBJ2-7 and V is TRBV19, with D possibly being TRBD2 (6 bases). The germline gives CDR1 LNHDA, CDR2 SQIVND (reference sequence). The CDR3 contains 12 residues. Trimming removed 0 bases from V and 6 bases from J, with 6 bases in between. CDR3: CASSIDGGEQYF. DNA of the CDR3: TGTGCCAGTAGTATAGACGGGGGCGAGCAGTACTTC.

The J gene is TRBJ2-7, the V gene TRBV20-1, with D unclear. CDR1 DFQATT and CDR2 SNEGSKA come from the germline V gene (reference sequence). The CDR3 length is 12 residues. Between the trimmed V and J ends, which lost 1 base and 6 bases, there was a span of 10 bases. The CDR3 here is CSARVAYIEQYF. The CDR3 bases are TGCAGTGCTAGAGTAGCTTACATCGAGCAGTACTTC.

V and J are TRBV12-3 or TRBV12-4 and TRBJ1-2; D gene unclear. V lost 5 bases, J lost 0 bases, and 16 bases lay in between. The CDR3 has 16 amino acids. The CDR3 region is CASSPTLGLTNYGYTF. The CDR3 nucleotides are TGTGCCAGCAGTCCTACGTTAGGGTTGACTAACTATGGCTACACCTTC.

This clonotype was found many times. The V call is TRBV25-1, the J call TRBJ1-1, with D hard to call. The V and J ends lost 0 bases and 0 bases respectively, with 11 bases between them. The CDR3 totals 16 residues. CDR1 and CDR2 from the germline V gene are MGHDK and SYGVNS. This CDR3 is CASSEYPTSMNTEAFF. In DNA form, the CDR3 reads TGTGCCAGCAGTGAATATCCAACAAGTATGAACACTGAAGCTTTCTTT.

This chain links TRBV10-3 with TRBJ2-7, with 12 positions matching TRBD2. J was trimmed by 2 bases and V by 6 bases; bases with no gene match: 2. Germline lookup yields CDR1 ENHRY and CDR2 SYGVKD. The length of the CDR3 is 14 residues. CDR3 nucleotides: TGTGCCATCAGCGGACTAGCGGGGACCTACGAGCAGTACTTC. Its translation: CAISGLAGTYEQYF.

The V gene is TRBV24-1, the J gene TRBJ2-2; no reliable D call. Trimming removed 2 bases at V and 6 bases at J, with 18 bases between. Germline CDR1 reads KGHDR; CDR2 reads SFDVKD. CDR3 size: 17 residues. This CDR3 is CATSDSLAILYPGELFF. CDR3 in DNA: TGTGCCACCAGTGATTCCCTCGCCATCTTGTATCCCGGGGAGCTGTTTTTT.

The chain joins TRBV29-1 to TRBJ2-7; D is uncertain. CDR1 is SQVTM, CDR2 ANQGSEA, per germline. This CDR3 spans 12 amino acids. V was cut by 6 bases and J by 0 bases, with 9 bases left in between. In nucleotides, the CDR3 is TGCAGCGTCATGTCTGGCTCCTACGAGCAGTACTTC. Protein product: CSVMSGSYEQYF.

The chain is built from TRBV7-3 and TRBJ2-2; D gene ambiguous. The germline gives CDR1 SGHTA, CDR2 FQGTGA. The V end was cut by 3 bases, the J end by 6 bases, with 8 bases between. The CDR3 is made up of 13 amino acids. The CDR3 DNA reads TGTGCCAGCAGCTTTGGGGTGGCCGGGGAGCTGTTTTTT. Protein sequence: CASSFGVAGELFF.

This clonotype occurred many times. The chain carries TRBV19 and TRBJ2-1; 9 bases fit TRBD2. J lost 7 bases, V lost 7 bases, and 5 bases had no gene match. CDR3 length: 13 amino acids. Germline CDR1 LNHDA, CDR2 SQIVND (reference sequence). The CDR3 reads CASTLRGGNEQFF. CDR3 DNA sequence: TGTGCCAGTACTCTGCGGGGGGGGAATGAGCAGTTCTTC.

This clonotype was counted ten times or more. The chain uses TRBV20-1 and TRBJ1-1; D not certain. Trimming stripped 3 bases from V and 8 bases from J, with 22 bases between. Per germline, CDR1 DFQATT and CDR2 SNEGSKA (reference sequence). This CDR3 spans 15 amino acids. CDR3 DNA: TGCAGTGCTAGGTGGACCCTCAGCCAGAATCGAGAAGCTTTCTTT. It yields the protein CSARWTLSQNREAFF.

This clonotype was detected only a few times. This sequence joins TRBV6-6 and TRBJ2-1; D is perhaps TRBD1 (5 bases). V lost 6 bases, J lost 0 bases, and 6 bases lay in between. The CDR3 totals 13 residues. Looked up from germline, CDR1 is MNHNY and CDR2 is SVGAGI (reference sequence). In DNA form, the CDR3 reads TGTGCCAGCAGGGGGCCCTCCTACAATGAGCAGTTCTTC. Translated, it gives CASRGPSYNEQFF.